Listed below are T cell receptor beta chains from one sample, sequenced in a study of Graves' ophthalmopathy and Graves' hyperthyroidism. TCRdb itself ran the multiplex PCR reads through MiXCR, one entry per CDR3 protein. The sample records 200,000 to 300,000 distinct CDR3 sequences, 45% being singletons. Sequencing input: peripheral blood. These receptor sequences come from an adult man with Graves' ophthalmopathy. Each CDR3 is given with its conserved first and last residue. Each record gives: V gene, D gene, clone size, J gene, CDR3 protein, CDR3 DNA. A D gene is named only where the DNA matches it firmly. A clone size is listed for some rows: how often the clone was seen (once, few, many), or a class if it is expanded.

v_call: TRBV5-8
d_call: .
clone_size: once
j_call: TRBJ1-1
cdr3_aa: CASSLDPGWNTEAFF
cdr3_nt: TGCGCCAGCAGCTTGGACCCAGGGTGGAACACTGAAGCTTTCTTT

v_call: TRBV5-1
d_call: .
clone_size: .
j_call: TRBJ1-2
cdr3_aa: CASSLVGANYGYTF
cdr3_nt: TGCGCCAGCAGCTTGGTAGGGGCGAACTATGGCTACACCTTC

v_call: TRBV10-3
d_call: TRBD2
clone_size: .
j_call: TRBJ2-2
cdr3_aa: CATKTSGGATGELFF
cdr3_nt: TGTGCCACAAAGACTAGCGGGGGGGCTACCGGGGAGCTGTTTTTT

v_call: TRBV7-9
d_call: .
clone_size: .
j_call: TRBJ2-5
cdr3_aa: CASSKLDGPQETQYF
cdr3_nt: TGTGCCAGCAGCAAGCTAGACGGGCCCCAAGAGACCCAGTACTTC

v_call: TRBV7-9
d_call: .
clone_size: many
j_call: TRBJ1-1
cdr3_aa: CASSLRQGGTEAFF
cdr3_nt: TGTGCCAGCAGCTTACGGCAGGGAGGGACTGAAGCTTTCTTT

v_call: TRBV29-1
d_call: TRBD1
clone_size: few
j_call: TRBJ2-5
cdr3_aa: CSVSDREETQYF
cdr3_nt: TGCAGCGTTTCGGACAGGGAAGAGACCCAGTACTTC

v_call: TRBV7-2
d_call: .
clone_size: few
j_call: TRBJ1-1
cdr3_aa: CASSFQVRTEAFF
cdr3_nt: TGTGCCAGCAGCTTTCAAGTCCGTACTGAAGCTTTCTTT

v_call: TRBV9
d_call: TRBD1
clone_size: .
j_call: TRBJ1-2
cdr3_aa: CASSRDRVNGYTF
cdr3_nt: TGTGCCAGCAGCCGGGACAGGGTGAATGGCTACACCTTC

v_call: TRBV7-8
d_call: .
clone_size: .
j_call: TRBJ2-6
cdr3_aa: CASSHPTSGANVLTF
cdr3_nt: TGTGCCAGCAGCCACCCAACCTCTGGGGCCAACGTCCTGACTTTC

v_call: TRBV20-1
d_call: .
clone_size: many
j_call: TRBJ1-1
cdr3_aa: CSAANTEAFF
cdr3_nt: TGCAGTGCTGCTAACACTGAAGCTTTCTTT

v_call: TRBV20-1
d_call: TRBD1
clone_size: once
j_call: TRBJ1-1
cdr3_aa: CSARDTGGNNLAEAFF
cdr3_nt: TGCAGTGCTAGAGATACAGGGGGTAATAACTTGGCTGAAGCTTTCTTT

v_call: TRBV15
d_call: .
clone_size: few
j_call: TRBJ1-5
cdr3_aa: CATSRAGGGQPQHF
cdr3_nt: TGTGCCACCAGCAGAGCAGGTGGCGGACAGCCCCAGCATTTT

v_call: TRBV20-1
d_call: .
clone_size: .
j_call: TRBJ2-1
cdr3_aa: CSASHSNEQFF
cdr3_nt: TGCAGTGCTAGTCACTCGAATGAGCAGTTCTTC

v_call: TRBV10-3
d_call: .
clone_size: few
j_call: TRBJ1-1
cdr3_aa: CAISPILMNTEAFF
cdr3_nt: TGTGCCATCAGTCCCATCCTCATGAACACTGAAGCTTTCTTT

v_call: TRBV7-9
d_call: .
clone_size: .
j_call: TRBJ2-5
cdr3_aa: CASEDRYQETQYF
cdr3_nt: TGTGCCAGCGAGGACCGGTACCAAGAGACCCAGTACTTC

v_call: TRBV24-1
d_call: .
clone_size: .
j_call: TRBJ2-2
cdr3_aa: CASSFWGTNTGELFF
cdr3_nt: TGTGCCAGCAGTTTTTGGGGAACGAACACCGGGGAGCTGTTTTTT

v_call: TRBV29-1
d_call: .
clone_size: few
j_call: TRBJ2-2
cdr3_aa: CSALVVGELFF
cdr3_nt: TGCAGCGCACTAGTTGTCGGGGAGCTGTTTTTT

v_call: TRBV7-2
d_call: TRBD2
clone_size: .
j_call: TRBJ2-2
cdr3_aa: CASSFSGGTNTGELFF
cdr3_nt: TGTGCCAGCAGTTTTAGCGGGGGTACGAACACCGGGGAGCTGTTTTTT

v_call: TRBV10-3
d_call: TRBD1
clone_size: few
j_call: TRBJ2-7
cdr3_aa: CAILRDREGEQYF
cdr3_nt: TGTGCCATTCTCCGGGACAGGGAGGGCGAGCAGTACTTC

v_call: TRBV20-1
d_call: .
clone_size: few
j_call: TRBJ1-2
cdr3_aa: CGGGVRNYGYTF
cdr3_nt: TGCGGGGGGGGTGTGAGGAACTATGGCTACACCTTC

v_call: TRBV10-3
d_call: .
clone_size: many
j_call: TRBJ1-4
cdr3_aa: CAISEGEKLFF
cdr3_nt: TGTGCCATCAGTGAGGGCGAAAAACTGTTTTTT

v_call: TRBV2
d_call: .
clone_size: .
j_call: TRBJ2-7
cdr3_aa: CASSDPTGSSYEQYF
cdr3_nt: TGTGCCAGCAGTGATCCGACAGGCTCTTCCTACGAGCAGTACTTC

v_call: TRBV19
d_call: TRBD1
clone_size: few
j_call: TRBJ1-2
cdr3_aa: CATQGARTTPYGYTF
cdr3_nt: TGTGCCACCCAGGGGGCGCGGACGACTCCCTATGGCTACACCTTC

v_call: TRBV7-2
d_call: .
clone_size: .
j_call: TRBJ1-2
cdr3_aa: CASSMGPFNYGYTF
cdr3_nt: TGTGCCAGCAGCATGGGGCCCTTTAACTATGGCTACACCTTC

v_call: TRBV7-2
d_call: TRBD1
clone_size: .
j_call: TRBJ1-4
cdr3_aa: CASSLRLQGATNEKLFF
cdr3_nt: TGTGCCAGCAGCCTAAGGCTACAGGGGGCGACTAATGAAAAACTGTTTTTT

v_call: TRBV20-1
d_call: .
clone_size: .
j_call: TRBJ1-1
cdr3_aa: CSARELTGMGTEAFF
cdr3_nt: TGCAGTGCTAGAGAGTTAACAGGGATGGGCACTGAAGCTTTCTTT

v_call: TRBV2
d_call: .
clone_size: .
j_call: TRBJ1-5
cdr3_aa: CASENGNHQPQHF
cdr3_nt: TGTGCCAGCGAGAACGGCAACCATCAGCCCCAGCATTTT

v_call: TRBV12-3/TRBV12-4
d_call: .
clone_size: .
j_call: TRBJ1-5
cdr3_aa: CASMKGNYQPQHF
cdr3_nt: TGTGCCAGCATGAAAGGGAACTATCAGCCCCAGCATTTT

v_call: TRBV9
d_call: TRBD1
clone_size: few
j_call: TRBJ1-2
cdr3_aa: CASSAGQGAYGYTF
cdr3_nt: TGTGCCAGCAGCGCCGGACAGGGGGCCTATGGCTACACCTTC

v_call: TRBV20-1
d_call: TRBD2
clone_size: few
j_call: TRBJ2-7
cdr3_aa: CSARDKLARWIYEQYF
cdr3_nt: TGCAGTGCTAGAGACAAACTAGCGAGGTGGATCTACGAGCAGTACTTC

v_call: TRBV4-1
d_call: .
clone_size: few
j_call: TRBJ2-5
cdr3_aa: CASSQGLVGRGTQYF
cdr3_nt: TGCGCCAGCAGCCAAGGACTAGTGGGCCGGGGGACCCAGTACTTC

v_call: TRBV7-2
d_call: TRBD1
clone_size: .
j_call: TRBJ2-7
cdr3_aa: CASSLIGDRAYEQYF
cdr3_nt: TGTGCCAGCAGCCTAATAGGCGACAGGGCCTACGAGCAGTACTTC

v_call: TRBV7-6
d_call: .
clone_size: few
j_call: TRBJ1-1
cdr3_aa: CASSLFELNTEAFF
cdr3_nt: TGTGCCAGCAGCTTATTTGAGCTGAACACTGAAGCTTTCTTT

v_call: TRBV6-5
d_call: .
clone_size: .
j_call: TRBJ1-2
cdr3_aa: CASSSHYGYIF
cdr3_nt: TGTGCCAGCAGCTCCCACTATGGCTACATCTTC

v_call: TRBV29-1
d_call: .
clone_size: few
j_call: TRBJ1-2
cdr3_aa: CSVYSRDGLWGYTF
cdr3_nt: TGCAGCGTTTACAGCCGGGACGGCCTTTGGGGCTACACCTTC

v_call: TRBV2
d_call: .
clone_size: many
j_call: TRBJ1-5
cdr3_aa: CASKTPNQPQHF
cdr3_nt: TGTGCCAGCAAGACGCCCAATCAGCCCCAGCATTTT

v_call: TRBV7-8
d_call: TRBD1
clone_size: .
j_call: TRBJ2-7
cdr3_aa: CASSPLAGGPTSYEQYF
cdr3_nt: TGTGCCAGCAGCCCCCTCGCAGGGGGCCCTACCTCCTACGAGCAGTACTTC

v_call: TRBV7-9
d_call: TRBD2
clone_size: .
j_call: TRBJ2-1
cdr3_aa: CASTPLGRGGSGEQFF
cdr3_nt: TGTGCCAGCACCCCTCTGGGGCGGGGGGGCAGTGGTGAGCAGTTCTTC

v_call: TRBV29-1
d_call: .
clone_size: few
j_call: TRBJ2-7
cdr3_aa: CSVEELTGRYHEQYF
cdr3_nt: TGCAGCGTTGAGGAGCTGACAGGGAGGTACCACGAGCAGTACTTC

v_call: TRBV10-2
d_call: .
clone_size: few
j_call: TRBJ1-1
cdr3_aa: CASSEDRAEGTEAFF
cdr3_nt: TGCGCCAGCAGTGAGGACAGAGCTGAGGGCACTGAAGCTTTCTTT

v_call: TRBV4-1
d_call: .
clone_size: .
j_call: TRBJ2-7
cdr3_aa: CASSQDHLSRYEQYF
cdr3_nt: TGCGCCAGCAGCCAAGACCACCTCTCGAGATACGAGCAGTACTTC

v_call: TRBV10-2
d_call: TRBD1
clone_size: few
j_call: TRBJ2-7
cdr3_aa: CASSEGQGARYEQYF
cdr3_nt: TGCGCCAGCAGTGAGGGCCAGGGGGCGAGGTACGAGCAGTACTTC

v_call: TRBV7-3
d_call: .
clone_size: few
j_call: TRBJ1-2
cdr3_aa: CASSLGPTGRAAYGYTF
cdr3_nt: TGTGCCAGCAGCTTAGGGCCGACAGGACGAGCAGCTTATGGCTACACCTTC

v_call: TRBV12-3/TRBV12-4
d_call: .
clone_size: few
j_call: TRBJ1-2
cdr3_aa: CASTLRADNYGYTF
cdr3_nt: TGTGCCAGCACCCTACGGGCAGACAACTATGGCTACACCTTC

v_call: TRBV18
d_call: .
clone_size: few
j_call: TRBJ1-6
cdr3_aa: CASSPQNSPLHF
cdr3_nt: TGTGCCAGCTCACCACAAAATTCACCCCTCCACTTT

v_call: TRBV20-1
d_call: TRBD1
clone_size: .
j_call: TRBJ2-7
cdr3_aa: CSAADRNQYF
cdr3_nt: TGCAGTGCAGCGGACAGGAATCAGTACTTC

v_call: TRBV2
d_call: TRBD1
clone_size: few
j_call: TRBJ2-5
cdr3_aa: CASSPTGGNRQETQYF
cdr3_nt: TGTGCCAGCAGTCCCACAGGGGGCAATCGCCAAGAGACCCAGTACTTC

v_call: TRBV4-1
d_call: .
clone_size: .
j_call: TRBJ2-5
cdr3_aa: CASQGREETQYF
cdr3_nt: TGCGCCAGTCAGGGGCGGGAAGAGACCCAGTACTTC

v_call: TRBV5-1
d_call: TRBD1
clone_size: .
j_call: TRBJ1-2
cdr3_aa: CASSLTRGGTGDFHGYTF
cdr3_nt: TGCGCCAGCAGCTTGACAAGAGGAGGGACAGGGGATTTCCATGGCTACACCTTC

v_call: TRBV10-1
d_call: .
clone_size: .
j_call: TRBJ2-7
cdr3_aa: CASSDRVAYEQYF
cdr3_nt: TGCGCCAGCAGTGACAGGGTGGCCTACGAGCAGTACTTC

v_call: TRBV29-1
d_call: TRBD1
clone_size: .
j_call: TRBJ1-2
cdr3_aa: CSVWDQDRGGGYTF
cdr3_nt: TGCAGCGTTTGGGACCAAGACAGGGGAGGTGGCTACACCTTC